The 31 T cell receptor beta chains below all came from one sample that was sequenced in a study of cytomegalovirus exposure and HLA in healthy donors. Assay: immunoSEQ multiplex PCR; the TCRdb copy retains only in-frame clones and omits some. The repertoire includes about 130,000 clones, 89% of them detected once, and 1.5% to 2.5% sits in the top ten. Specimen: PBMCs. The receptor set was obtained from a woman younger than 35 in good health and CMV-seronegative.

The V and J genes are TRBV19 and TRBJ2-1; 12 nucleotides line up with TRBD2. This CDR3 has 16 residues. The trim removed 6 bases at V and 0 bases at J, leaving 3 bases unmatched. Germline-derived CDR1 and CDR2 are LNHDA and SQIVND (reference sequence). The CDR3 loop reads CASSLAGGSSYNEQFF. CDR3 DNA sequence: TGTGCCAGTAGCCTAGCGGGAGGGAGCTCCTACAATGAGCAGTTCTTC.

This clone was counted once. This chain connects TRBV6-1 to TRBJ2-7; maybe TRBD1 (6 bases). The germline CDR1 and CDR2 sequences are MNHNS and SASEGT. The V end lost 5 bases, the J end lost 6 bases, and 11 bases lay between the germline ends. The length of the CDR3 is 12 residues. CDR3 DNA: TGTGCCAGCAGTTTCAGGGGTCTCGAGCAGTACTTC. This gives the protein CASSFRGLEQYF.

The chain links TRBV19 to TRBJ2-5, with a tentative D call TRBD1 (6 bases). Trimming pared 10 bases from V and 2 bases from J, leaving 20 bases between. The CDR3 contains 15 residues. Germline V lookup: CDR1 LNHDA, CDR2 SQIVND (reference sequence). The DNA of the CDR3 is TGTGCCACCACGCCCCAGGGGCAAAATCAAGAGACCCAGTACTTC. Protein product: CATTPQGQNQETQYF. Full variable domain (remainder filled in from reference TRBV19 and TRBJ2-5): DGGITQSPKYLFRKEGQNVTLSCEQNLNHDAMYWYRQDPGQGLRLIYYSQIVNDFQKGDIAEGYSVSREKKESFPLTVTSAQKNPTAFYLCATTPQGQNQETQYFGPGTRLLVL.

Comment on this clone: Sequence at one end of the junction differs from germline and may be a read error. The chain uses TRBV6-1 and TRBJ1-1, with D unclear. This CDR3 is 9 amino acids long. The V gene's germline CDR1 is MNHNS and CDR2 SASEGT. CDR3 DNA: TGTGCCAGCAGTGAATTGGCAGACTTT. Translating it yields CASSELADF.

This clone was picked up one time. As DNA, the CDR3 is TGCGCCAGCAGGAACGACAGGGGAGGTGGAAACACCATATATTTT. Its translation: CASRNDRGGGNTIYF. The J gene is TRBJ1-3, the V gene TRBV5-1; 8 bases align to TRBD1. V shed 5 bases and J 3 bases; nucleotides not matched to a gene: 7. The CDR3 is 15 amino acids. The germline gives CDR1 SGHRS, CDR2 YFSETQ. The full variable domain, its missing parts supplied by reference TRBV5-1 and TRBJ1-3, is KAGVTQTPRYLIKTRGQQVTLSCSPISGHRSVSWYQQTPGQGLQFLFEYFSETQRNKGNFPGRFSGRQFSNSRSEMNVSTLELGDSALYLCASRNDRGGGNTIYFGEGSWLTVV.

The chain joins TRBV27 to TRBJ1-2; 10 bases are shared with TRBD1. The germline CDR1 and CDR2 sequences are MNHEY and SMNVEV (reference sequence). The CDR3 is made up of 16 amino acids. V lost 8 bases, J lost 3 bases, and 12 bases stayed unmatched. The CDR3 protein is CASSMFGQGVDYGYTF. In DNA, the CDR3 is TGTGCCAGCTCTATGTTTGGACAGGGGGTTGACTATGGCTACACCTTC.

The CDR3 reads CASSHRTGDYNEQFF. CDR3 DNA: TGTGCCAGCAGCCACCGGACAGGGGATTACAATGAGCAGTTCTTC. J is TRBJ2-1 and V is TRBV7-2, with 9 bases that match TRBD1. The CDR3 has 15 amino acids. CDR1 is SGHTA and CDR2 is FQGNSA in the germline V gene. Trimming at V came to 5 bases and at J to 4 bases, leaving 6 bases not matched to a gene.

CDR3 protein: CASRVGGIDYGYTF. In nucleotides, the CDR3 is TGTGCCAGCAGGGTGGGAGGGATAGACTATGGCTACACCTTC. The chain is built from TRBV28 and TRBJ1-2; no clear D. Germline lookup yields CDR1 MDHEN and CDR2 SYDVKM. The CDR3 totals 14 residues. V lost 6 bases and J 3 bases, leaving 14 bases between the germline ends.

This rearrangement joins TRBV28 to TRBJ1-2; 10 bases are shared with TRBD1. Germline V gene sequence: CDR1 MDHEN, CDR2 SYDVKM. The V segment lost 4 bases and the J segment 4 bases; nucleotides outside the gene matches: 3. This CDR3 has 14 amino acids. Written as DNA, the CDR3 is TGTGCCAGCAGTTCGGGACAGGGGCGCTATGGCTACACCTTC. Translating it yields CASSSGQGRYGYTF.

The rearrangement uses TRBV10-2 and TRBJ2-1, with TRBD1 matching 7 bases. Germline values: CDR1 WSHSY, CDR2 SAAADI. There are 14 residues in the CDR3. The V and J ends lost 4 bases and 10 bases, in that order; junction bases with no gene match: 10. This chain's CDR3 is CASSGGRVTGEQFF. Written as DNA, the CDR3 is TGCGCCAGCAGTGGTGGGAGAGTGACAGGGGAGCAGTTCTTC.

The chain is built from TRBV29-1 and TRBJ1-4, with TRBD1 as a possible D gene (5 bases). Germline-derived CDR1 and CDR2 are SQVTM and ANQGSEA. This CDR3 contains 16 residues. Trimming removed 7 bases at V and 2 bases at J, with 20 bases between. In DNA form, the CDR3 reads TGCAGCGCCCTGGGGGTTCCGGGGGGGACTAATGAAAAACTGTTTTTT. Protein sequence: CSALGVPGGTNEKLFF.

This clone was counted once. The genes are TRBV18 and TRBJ1-4; a possible D gene is TRBD1 (6 bases). Trimming took off 3 bases at V and 1 base at J, with 12 bases between the two ends. The germline V gene encodes CDR1 KGHSH and CDR2 LQKENI. The CDR3 covers 16 residues. CDR3 DNA: TGTGCCAGCTCACCTATGATACAGGGAACTAATGAAAAACTGTTTTTT. Translated, it gives CASSPMIQGTNEKLFF.

This rearrangement joins TRBV2 to TRBJ1-5; weak D call: TRBD1 (5 bases). The CDR3 is 13 amino acids. Germline values: CDR1 SNHLY, CDR2 FYNNEI. The ends were cut back, 6 bases at V and 5 bases at J, with 11 bases in the middle. The CDR3 is CASSREVDQPQHF. In nucleotides, the CDR3 is TGTGCCAGCAGCAGGGAAGTGGATCAGCCCCAGCATTTT.

The V gene is TRBV19, the J gene TRBJ2-7; D possibly corresponds to TRBD1 (5 bases). The V gene's germline CDR1 is LNHDA and CDR2 SQIVND (reference sequence). V was shortened by 5 bases and J by 2 bases, with 13 bases between the two germline ends. The CDR3 length is 14 residues. The CDR3 DNA reads as TGTGCCAGTAGTCTAACAGGTCGACCCTACGAGCAGTACTTC. This encodes CASSLTGRPYEQYF. The variable domain in full, with the rest retrieved from reference TRBV19 and TRBJ2-7, is DGGITQSPKYLFRKEGQNVTLSCEQNLNHDAMYWYRQDPGQGLRLIYYSQIVNDFQKGDIAEGYSVSREKKESFPLTVTSAQKNPTAFYLCASSLTGRPYEQYFGPGTRLTVT.

J is TRBJ2-7 and V is TRBV4-1; 7 bases match TRBD2. Germline V gene sequence: CDR1 MGHRA, CDR2 YSYEKL. The length of the CDR3 is 15 residues. Trimming removed 3 bases from V and 7 bases from J; junction bases left unmatched: 12. The CDR3 loop is CASSHVARGVREQYF. CDR3 in DNA: TGCGCCAGCAGCCATGTTGCTCGGGGGGTGAGGGAGCAGTACTTC.

This chain joins TRBV6-5 and TRBJ2-7; no definite D call. CDR1 and CDR2 from the germline V gene are MNHEY and SVGAGI. The CDR3 sequence is 11 residues long. V dropped 5 bases and J dropped 5 bases, with 7 bases sitting between them. CDR3 in DNA: TGTGCCAGCAGTGCGAGCCACGAGCAGTACTTC. Residues: CASSASHEQYF.

V usage is TRBV7-6 and J usage is TRBJ2-1, with TRBD2 identical over 8 bases. This CDR3 region has 17 residues. Germline values: CDR1 SGHVS, CDR2 FNYEAQ. V lost 2 bases and J lost 0; bases outside the gene matches: 6. CDR3 bases: TGTGCCAGCAGCTTAAATAGCGGGACTAGCTCCTACAATGAGCAGTTCTTC. It specifies CASSLNSGTSSYNEQFF.

The CDR3 spells CSGQGTANTGELFF. Written as DNA, the CDR3 is TGCAGCGGGCAGGGGACAGCGAACACCGGGGAGCTGTTTTTT. The V and J genes are TRBV29-1 and TRBJ2-2, with 7 bases aligning to TRBD1. The CDR3 is 14 amino acids. Germline V gives CDR1 SQVTM, CDR2 ANQGSEA. With 7 bases clipped from V and 0 bases from J, the junction kept 5 bases outside the gene matches.

The chain couples TRBV19 to TRBJ1-2; tentative D call: TRBD1 (5 bases). Trimming removed 2 bases at V and 1 base at J, with 11 bases between. Germline V gene sequence: CDR1 LNHDA, CDR2 SQIVND (reference sequence). The CDR3 extends over 15 amino acids. CDR3 nucleotides: TGTGCCAGTAGTATATTAGGGACTGATAACTATGGCTACACCTTC. This codes for CASSILGTDNYGYTF.

The chain combines TRBV29-1 with TRBJ1-1, with 8 positions matching TRBD1. Germline V lookup: CDR1 SQVTM, CDR2 ANQGSEA. The trim removed 6 bases at V and 7 bases at J, leaving 4 bases unmatched. The CDR3 totals 11 residues. The CDR3 sequence: CSVDREGEAFF. The CDR3 DNA sequence: TGCAGCGTGGACAGGGAAGGTGAAGCTTTCTTT.

The chain combines TRBV6-1 with TRBJ2-1; a possible D gene is TRBD2 (7 bases). Germline V lookup: CDR1 MNHNS, CDR2 SASEGT. Deletions cut 4 bases from V and 1 base from J, with 11 bases between. The CDR3 covers 15 residues. The CDR3 loop reads CASSGEGGSYNEQFF. The CDR3 bases are TGTGCCAGCAGTGGGGAGGGGGGGTCCTACAATGAGCAGTTCTTC.

The chain links TRBV14 to TRBJ2-3; weak D call: TRBD2 (6 bases). V lost 0 bases and J 1 base, leaving 29 bases between the germline ends. CDR1 is SGHDN and CDR2 is FVKESK in the germline V gene. There are 22 residues in the CDR3. The CDR3: CASSQDGVQPTIGRWGTDTQYF. For the CDR3, the DNA is TGTGCCAGCAGCCAAGATGGGGTACAGCCTACAATCGGGAGATGGGGCACAGATACGCAGTATTTT.

The CDR3 region is CASSRTSGGIGELFF. CDR3 bases: TGTGCCAGCAGCAGGACTAGCGGGGGGATCGGGGAGCTGTTTTTT. This rearrangement joins TRBV7-8 to TRBJ2-2; 14 bases are a match to TRBD2. The CDR3 extends over 15 amino acids. V shed 5 bases and J 7 bases; nucleotides not matched to a gene: 3. Per germline, CDR1 SGHVS and CDR2 FQNEAQ.

The chain combines TRBV9 with TRBJ2-1; TRBD2 matches 7 bases. CDR3 length: 16 residues. Trimming at V came to 0 bases and at J to 8 bases, leaving 11 bases not matched to a gene. The germline gives CDR1 SGDLS, CDR2 YYNGEE. The CDR3 DNA is TGTGCCAGCAGCGTAGCGGGAGGACGATTTGGCGATGAGCAGTTCTTC. Its protein product is CASSVAGGRFGDEQFF.

The chain employs TRBV27 and TRBJ1-1; 10 bases align to TRBD1. The V segment lost 5 bases and the J segment 6 bases; nucleotides outside the gene matches: 6. The CDR3 consists of 14 residues. Germline V gene lookup returns CDR1 MNHEY and CDR2 SMNVEV (reference sequence). CDR3 in amino acids: CASSPRDRGPEAFF. In DNA, the CDR3 is TGTGCCAGCAGTCCCCGGGACAGGGGACCTGAAGCTTTCTTT.

This clone has just a few counts. The J gene is TRBJ1-5, the V gene TRBV6-1; 9 bases are shared with TRBD1. The CDR3 has 14 amino acids. Losses at the gene ends were 1 base for V and 7 bases for J; bases not matched to a gene: 2. CDR1 and CDR2 from the germline V gene are MNHNS and SASEGT. The CDR3 bases are TGTGCCAGCAGTGAAGGGACAGGGGAACAGCCCCAGCATTTT. It encodes CASSEGTGEQPQHF.

The rearrangement uses TRBV6-6 and TRBJ1-4; perhaps TRBD1 as D (6 bases). There are 12 residues in the CDR3. CDR1 is MNHNY and CDR2 is SVGAGI in the germline V gene (reference sequence). V dropped 8 bases and J dropped 5 bases, with 9 bases sitting between them. CDR3 sequence reads: CASGGGNEKLFF. As DNA, the CDR3 is TGTGCCAGCGGCGGGGGCAATGAAAAACTGTTTTTT.

This rearrangement joins TRBV6-1 to TRBJ2-4; no reliable D call. Germline assignment: CDR1 MNHNS and CDR2 SASEGT. V lost 4 bases and J 0 bases, leaving 19 bases between the germline ends. The CDR3 sequence is 18 residues long. The CDR3 DNA sequence: TGTGCCAGCAGTGGCCTACAGTCGGCATCACTAGCCAAAAACATTCAGTACTTC. Residues: CASSGLQSASLAKNIQYF.

The chain is built from TRBV25-1 and TRBJ2-3; TRBD2 might be the D (5 bases). Germline V lookup: CDR1 MGHDK, CDR2 SYGVNS. The V end was cut by 8 bases, the J end by 4 bases, with 19 bases between. There are 15 residues in the CDR3. CDR3: CASCPPGLGADTQYF. The CDR3 nucleotides are TGTGCCAGCTGCCCTCCGGGGTTAGGAGCAGATACGCAGTATTTT.

This clone turned up a few times. This chain links TRBV30 with TRBJ2-7; 9 bases are a match to TRBD2. Losses at the gene ends were 3 bases for V and 0 bases for J; bases not matched to a gene: 3. Germline V gene data show CDR1 as GTSNPN and CDR2 as SVGIG (reference sequence). The CDR3 covers 14 residues. CDR3 sequence reads: CAWRASGISYEQYF. The CDR3 nucleotides are TGTGCCTGGAGGGCTAGCGGGATCTCCTACGAGCAGTACTTC.

The chain couples TRBV27 to TRBJ2-1, with 7 bases that match TRBD2. The CDR3 has 16 amino acids. Trimming removed 0 bases from V and 1 base from J; junction bases left unmatched: 3. Germline V CDR1 and CDR2: MNHEY, SMNVEV (reference sequence). The CDR3 nucleotides read TGTGCCAGCAGTTTATCATCTAGCGGATCCTACAATGAGCAGTTCTTC. It specifies CASSLSSSGSYNEQFF.